What follows describes a single T cell receptor (beta chain). No antigen is known for it. From blood, about 250-500 ng of genomic DNA served as TRB template. These data belong to a study of T and B cells in COVID-19 patients. As for the study in general: Critical illness requiring mechanical ventilation or extracorporeal membrane oxygenation affected about 60% of the roughly 20 active-infection patients. Findings of the study overall: CD4+, regulatory T cell, CD8+ and sorted SARS-CoV-2-responsive or tetramer+ T cells were not yet sequenced. There were 2,000 to 2,500 TCR clusters exclusive to the recovered cohort, a few dozen with low generation probability.

Multiplex PCR with BIOMED2 TRB-A/B primer pools amplified TRB rearrangements. In TCRdb, the multiplex PCR reads were re-called with MiXCR into one record per CDR3 protein. The data contain about 17,000 distinct CDR3 sequences, about 26% of them singletons. There are 11 residues in the CDR3. V lost 6 bases, J lost 3 bases, and 9 bases lay in between. The germline gives CDR1 DFQATT, CDR2 SNEGSKA (reference sequence). The V call is TRBV20-1, the J call TRBJ2-7, with unresolved D. Sequenced material: blood. This receptor was identified in a human donor who had recovered from COVID-19. The CDR3 nucleotides read TGCAGTGCGAGATACAGCTACGAGCAGTACTTC. Translated: CSARYSYEQYF.